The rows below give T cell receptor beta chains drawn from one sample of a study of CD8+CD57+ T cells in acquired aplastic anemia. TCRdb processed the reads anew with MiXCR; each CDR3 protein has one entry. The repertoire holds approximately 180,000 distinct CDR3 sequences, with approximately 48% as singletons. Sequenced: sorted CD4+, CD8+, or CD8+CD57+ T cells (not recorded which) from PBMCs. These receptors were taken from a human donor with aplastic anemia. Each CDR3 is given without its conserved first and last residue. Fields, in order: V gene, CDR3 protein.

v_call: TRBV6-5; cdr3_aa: ASSYTRTGGTEAF
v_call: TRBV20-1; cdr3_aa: SADPGQGAHEQY
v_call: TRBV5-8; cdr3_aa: ASSPGPLGVYEQY
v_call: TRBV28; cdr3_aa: ASSTLEGTVSYEQY
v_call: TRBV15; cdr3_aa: ATEDRGQQPQH
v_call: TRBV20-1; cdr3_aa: SAKDSGGDTQY
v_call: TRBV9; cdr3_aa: ASSVVALGDTQY
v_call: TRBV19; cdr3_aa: ASSHGTSGSQY
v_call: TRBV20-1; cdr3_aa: SARVPAGAGVSDTQY
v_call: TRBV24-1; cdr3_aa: ATTGSASGANVLT
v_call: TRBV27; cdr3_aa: ASSPRDRSFSGNTIY
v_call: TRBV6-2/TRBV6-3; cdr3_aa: ASSYLTHLGEEQY
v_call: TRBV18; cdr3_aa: ASSGRLAGDSYEQY
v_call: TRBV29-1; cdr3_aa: SVEVGAGELF
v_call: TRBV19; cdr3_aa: ASSIDHQPQH
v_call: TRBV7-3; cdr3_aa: ASRQNAFTEAF
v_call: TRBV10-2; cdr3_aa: ASSESWEGAEAF
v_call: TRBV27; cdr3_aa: ASSFWDRDTEAF
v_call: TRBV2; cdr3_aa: ASMARFNQPQH
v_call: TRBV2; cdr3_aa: ASSRRDGGNTIY
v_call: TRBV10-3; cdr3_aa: AIWTGSYNSPLH
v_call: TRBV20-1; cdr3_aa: SASRNYEQY
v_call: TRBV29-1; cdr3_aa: SVQGAKLMNTEAF
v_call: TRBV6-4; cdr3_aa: ASSDSGTGANEQF
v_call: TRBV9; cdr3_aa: ASSVAVQGRGEELF
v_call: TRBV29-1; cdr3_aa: SVPPSLAGASPARGEQF
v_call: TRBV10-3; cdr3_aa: AITDRDYNEQF
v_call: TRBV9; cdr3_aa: ASSVGGRTEGEQY
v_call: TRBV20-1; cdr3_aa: SAPRLARRETQY
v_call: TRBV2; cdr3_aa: ASSELSSGELF
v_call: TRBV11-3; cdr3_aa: ASSSAGGLYEQY
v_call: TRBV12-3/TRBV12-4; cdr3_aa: ASSEGHSLYGYT
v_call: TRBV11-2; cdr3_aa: ASSRERISYEQY
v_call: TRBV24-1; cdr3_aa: ATSQGAF
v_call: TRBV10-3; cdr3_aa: AGSPTQGEAGR
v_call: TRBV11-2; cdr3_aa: ASSLVGSLGTQETQY
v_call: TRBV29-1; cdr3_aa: SVVILPTETQY
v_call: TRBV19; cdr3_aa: ASSMVPGGAWEKLF
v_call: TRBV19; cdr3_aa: ASSILGGFHEQY
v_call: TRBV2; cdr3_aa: ASSGLAGGNEQY